The source of this TCR beta chain is a study of shared clonotypes between healthy human individuals. Study-level results: The generation probabilities recorded for non-shared clonotypes fell below those of clonotypes shared by all four donors.

Every immunoSEQ plate was one replicate of a subset's evenly spread DNA. Produced via immunoSEQ multiplex PCR; TCRdb's table is partial and in-frame only. The repertoire holds millions of clones, just under 95% seen once, with roughly 1% in the top ten. The junction had 5 bases not matched to a gene; V was cut back by 5 bases and J by 2 bases. CDR3 length: 14 residues. Germline lookup yields CDR1 SGHTA and CDR2 FQGNSA. Terminally differentiated effector memory CD45RA+ cells were excluded from the naive CD8 cells, which were CD45RO-negative and positively selected for CCR7. This clone was detected only a few times. Its specificity is unknown. Other DNA variants within this sample encode the same CDR3.

V usage is TRBV7-2 and J usage is TRBJ2-7; TRBD1 aligns across 8 bases. Specimen: naive CD8+ T cells sorted from blood. This clonotype was obtained from a young man in good health. The CDR3 is CASSPGQGTYEQYF. In nucleotides, the CDR3 is TGTGCCAGCAGCCCCGGACAGGGCACCTACGAGCAGTACTTC.